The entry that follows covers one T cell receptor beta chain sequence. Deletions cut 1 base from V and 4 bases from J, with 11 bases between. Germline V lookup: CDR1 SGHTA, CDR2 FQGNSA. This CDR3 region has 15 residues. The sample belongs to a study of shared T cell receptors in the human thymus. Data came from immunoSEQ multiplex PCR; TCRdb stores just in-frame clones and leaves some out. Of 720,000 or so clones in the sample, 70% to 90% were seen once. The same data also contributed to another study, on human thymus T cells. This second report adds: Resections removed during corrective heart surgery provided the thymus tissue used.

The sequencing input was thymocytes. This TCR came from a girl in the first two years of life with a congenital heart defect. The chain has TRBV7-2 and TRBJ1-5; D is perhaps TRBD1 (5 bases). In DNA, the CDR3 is TGTGCCAGCAGCTTAGTCAGGGAACGGAATCAGCCCCAGCATTTT. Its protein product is CASSLVRERNQPQHF.